This T cell receptor beta chain was sequenced in a study of early T cells in non-severe SARS-CoV-2 infection. From the 5' RACE reads, TCRdb called clonotypes with MiXCR, one entry per CDR3 protein. The repertoire has about 27,000 distinct CDR3 sequences, 4.5% to 5.5% of them found once; the top ten carry 3.5% to 4.5%. This clonotype came up many times. The receptor's source is an adult who was a healthcare worker with PCR-confirmed SARS-CoV-2 infection or an uninfected control (not recorded which). The source material was whole blood.

The CDR3 sequence: CASSPPGQGDTGELFF. CDR3 DNA: TGTGCCAGCAGCCCGCCGGGACAGGGTGACACCGGGGAGCTGTTTTTT. The chain recombines TRBV7-9 with TRBJ2-2, with 9 bases aligning to TRBD1. The germline V gene has CDR1 SEHNR and CDR2 FQNEAQ (reference sequence). The CDR3 is made up of 16 amino acids. With 5 bases clipped from V and 3 bases from J, the junction kept 7 bases outside the gene matches.